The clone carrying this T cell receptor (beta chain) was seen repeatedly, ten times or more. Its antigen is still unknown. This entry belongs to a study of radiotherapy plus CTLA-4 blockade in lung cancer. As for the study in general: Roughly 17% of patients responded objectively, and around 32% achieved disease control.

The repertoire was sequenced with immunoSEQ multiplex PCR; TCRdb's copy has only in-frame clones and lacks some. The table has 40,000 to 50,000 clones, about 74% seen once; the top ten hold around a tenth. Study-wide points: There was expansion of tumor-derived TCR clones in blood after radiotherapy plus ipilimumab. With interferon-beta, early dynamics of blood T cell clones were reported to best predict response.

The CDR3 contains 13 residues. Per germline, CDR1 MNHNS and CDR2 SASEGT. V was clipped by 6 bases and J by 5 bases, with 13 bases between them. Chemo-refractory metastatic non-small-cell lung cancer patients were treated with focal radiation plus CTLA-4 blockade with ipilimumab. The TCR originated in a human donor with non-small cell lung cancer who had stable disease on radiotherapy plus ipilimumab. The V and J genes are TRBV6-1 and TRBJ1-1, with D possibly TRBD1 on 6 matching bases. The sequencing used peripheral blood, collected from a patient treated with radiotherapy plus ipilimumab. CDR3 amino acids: CASSREGGTEAFF. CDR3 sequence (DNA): TGTGCCAGCAGCAGAGAGGGGGGGACTGAAGCTTTCTTT.